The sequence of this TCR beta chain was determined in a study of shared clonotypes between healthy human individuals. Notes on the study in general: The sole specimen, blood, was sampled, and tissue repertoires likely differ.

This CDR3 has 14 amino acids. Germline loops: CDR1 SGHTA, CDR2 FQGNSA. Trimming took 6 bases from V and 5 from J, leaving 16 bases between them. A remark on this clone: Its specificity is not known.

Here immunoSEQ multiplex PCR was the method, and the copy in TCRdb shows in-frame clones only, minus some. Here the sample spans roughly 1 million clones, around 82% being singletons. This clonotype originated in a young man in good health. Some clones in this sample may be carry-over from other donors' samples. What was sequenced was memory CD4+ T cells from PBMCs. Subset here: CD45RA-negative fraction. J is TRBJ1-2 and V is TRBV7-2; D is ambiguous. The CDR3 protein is CASSLNGAGYGYTF. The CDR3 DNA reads TGTGCCAGCAGTCTAAACGGTGCCGGGTATGGCTACACCTTC.